The 17 T cell receptor beta chains below all came from one sample that was sequenced in a study of blood T cell repertoires in COVID-19 (TCRdb year 2020). The library was generated by the immunoSEQ multiplex PCR assay. TCRdb stores this immuneACCESS table with in-frame sequences only. Part of the clones is absent; in the studies checked, under half of the shortfall reflects unresolved V genes, and no reason is known for the rest. The sample table contains about 260,000 clones; only one count was recorded for 88% of them. The leading ten clones occupy over 3% of the sample. Sequencing was carried out using PBMCs or T cells enriched from blood (not recorded which). The source is a woman in her forties who had been exposed to COVID-19.

This chain uses TRBV4-3 with TRBJ2-3; 9 bases are shared with TRBD2. The CDR3 consists of 17 residues. The germline V gene has CDR1 LGHNA and CDR2 YSLEER. The junction had 7 bases not matched to a gene; V was cut back by 0 bases and J by 3 bases. The CDR3 bases are TGCGCCAGCAGCCAAGATGGAGCGGGAGGCCGAACAGATACGCAGTATTTT. Residues: CASSQDGAGGRTDTQYF.

This clone was detected only once. The rearrangement uses TRBV5-4 and TRBJ1-2; tentative D call: TRBD1 (5 bases). Per germline, CDR1 SGHNT and CDR2 YYREEE (reference sequence). The CDR3 length is 16 residues. V lost 4 bases and J lost 8, with 24 bases in between. CDR3 amino acids: CASSPPNVGVIGGYTF. The CDR3 DNA follows: TGTGCCAGCAGCCCTCCCAACGTAGGGGTGATAGGGGGCTACACCTTC.

The CDR3 loop is CASSLRLAGGPREQFF. CDR3 in DNA: TGTGCCAGCAGCCTTCGCCTAGCGGGAGGGCCCAGGGAGCAGTTCTTC. V is TRBV7-2 and J is TRBJ2-1; 12 nucleotides line up with TRBD2. Germline CDR1 reads SGHTA; CDR2 reads FQGNSA. V lost 5 bases to trimming and J lost 10 bases; unmatched junction nucleotides: 12. The CDR3 spans 16 residues.

V usage is TRBV28 and J usage is TRBJ2-5; 13 bases map to TRBD2. Germline V lookup: CDR1 MDHEN, CDR2 SYDVKM. V shed 2 bases, J shed 5 bases, and the junction held 5 bases outside the gene matches. The CDR3 consists of 16 residues. DNA of the CDR3: TGTGCCAGCAGTTTAACTAGCGGGGGGGCGTGGGAGACCCAGTACTTC. Encoded protein: CASSLTSGGAWETQYF.

This sequence joins TRBV19 and TRBJ1-5; 9 nucleotides line up with TRBD1. Germline CDR1 is LNHDA and CDR2 is SQIVND (reference sequence). J gave up 3 bases and V 6 bases, and 6 bases lay outside the gene matches. The CDR3 length is 15 residues. The CDR3 nucleotides are TGTGCCAGTAGGAGCACAGGGGGCAACAATCAGCCCCAGCATTTT. Amino acid sequence: CASRSTGGNNQPQHF.

V usage is TRBV18 and J usage is TRBJ2-1, with a tentative D call TRBD2 (6 bases). Germline CDR1 reads KGHSH; CDR2 reads LQKENI. Trimming took off 5 bases at V and 8 bases at J, with 16 bases between the two ends. The CDR3 is 14 amino acids. The CDR3 here is CASSATTSFDEQFF. The CDR3 DNA sequence: TGTGCCAGCTCAGCTACGACTAGTTTCGATGAGCAGTTCTTC.

This clone was recorded once. The gene calls are TRBV29-1 and TRBJ2-1, with TRBD2 matching 7 bases. The CDR3 is 13 residues long. The germline CDR1 and CDR2 sequences are SQVTM and ANQGSEA. The J segment lost 8 bases and the V segment lost 5 bases, leaving 9 bases of the junction unmatched. CDR3 nucleotide sequence: TGCAGCGTTTGGTGGACTAGAACCCATGAGCAGTTCTTC. Translated, it gives CSVWWTRTHEQFF.

This rearrangement joins TRBV19 to TRBJ2-2; TRBD2 aligns across 14 bases. The CDR3 covers 15 residues. The germline gives CDR1 LNHDA, CDR2 SQIVND (reference sequence). V lost 3 bases and J lost 8; bases outside the gene matches: 2. For the CDR3, the DNA is TGTGCCAGTAGTATGGGACTAGCGGGGGTTGGGGAGCTGTTTTTT. It codes for CASSMGLAGVGELFF.

The CDR3 DNA reads TGTGCCAGCAGTTCCGGACAGGGTGTAGGTTCACCCCTCCACTTT. Amino acids: CASSSGQGVGSPLHF. The chain is built from TRBV6-5 and TRBJ1-6; 8 nucleotides align to TRBD1. The germline CDR1 and CDR2 sequences are MNHEY and SVGAGI. V lost 4 bases and J lost 9; bases outside the gene matches: 8. The CDR3 spans 15 residues.

The chain carries TRBV4-1 and TRBJ1-1; no definite D call. The CDR3 extends over 17 amino acids. V gave up 0 bases and J gave up 2 bases, with 16 bases separating them. Per germline, CDR1 MGHRA and CDR2 YSYEKL. Written as DNA, the CDR3 is TGCGCCAGCAGCCAAGATATCGGCAGGAATAAAAACACTGAAGCTTTCTTT. Translation gives CASSQDIGRNKNTEAFF.

This clone has just one count. This chain connects TRBV10-3 to TRBJ2-3; the match to TRBD1 covers 9 bases. CDR1 and CDR2 from the germline V gene are ENHRY and SYGVKD. CDR3 length equals 18 residues. V shed 3 bases and J 2 bases; nucleotides not matched to a gene: 12. In nucleotides, the CDR3 is TGTGCCATCAGTGACACAGGGGGCGGCTCCGGTTCCACAGATACGCAGTATTTT. It encodes CAISDTGGGSGSTDTQYF.

This chain uses TRBV9 with TRBJ2-1; TRBD2 agrees at 9 bases. Trimming removed 0 bases from V and 4 bases from J; junction bases left unmatched: 2. The CDR3 length is 15 residues. From germline, CDR1 is SGDLS and CDR2 YYNGEE. Written as DNA, the CDR3 is TGTGCCAGCAGCGTAGCTAGCGGGATTTACAATGAGCAGTTCTTC. Translation gives CASSVASGIYNEQFF.

This chain joins TRBV10-3 and TRBJ1-1; a possible D gene is TRBD1 (6 bases). CDR1 is ENHRY, CDR2 SYGVKD, per germline. Trimming removed 7 bases at V and 8 bases at J, with 17 bases between. CDR3 length equals 13 residues. The CDR3 nucleotides read TGTGCCATCAAGCATGCTACAGGGCGAGAAGCTTTCTTT. It translates to CAIKHATGREAFF.

The chain uses TRBV28 and TRBJ1-2, with D possibly TRBD1 on 6 matching bases. V was cut by 11 bases and J by 8 bases, with 15 bases left in between. This CDR3 has 11 amino acids. Germline V gene sequence: CDR1 MDHEN, CDR2 SYDVKM. CDR3 bases: TGTGCCGACGGGGGGGCGCGGGGCTACACCTTC. Residues: CADGGARGYTF.

This rearrangement joins TRBV15 to TRBJ1-3; the D gene is possibly TRBD1 (5 bases). CDR3 length: 18 amino acids. V lost 6 bases to trimming and J lost 0 bases, with 21 bases between them. CDR1 LNHNV and CDR2 YYDKDF come from the germline V gene (reference sequence). CDR3 nucleotides: TGTGCCACCAGAGGTGGGGATCAGGGAAAGGACTCTGGAAACACCATATATTTT. Translating it yields CATRGGDQGKDSGNTIYF.

The chain recombines TRBV4-2 with TRBJ2-2, with 11 nucleotides matching TRBD2. The CDR3 length is 15 residues. Trimming at V came to 0 bases and at J to 6 bases, leaving 0 bases not matched to a gene. Germline loops: CDR1 LGHNA, CDR2 YNFKEQ. The CDR3: CASSQDSGGAGELFF. CDR3 bases: TGTGCCAGCAGCCAAGATAGCGGGGGGGCCGGGGAGCTGTTTTTT.

This sequence joins TRBV9 and TRBJ1-1; tentatively, D is TRBD1 (5 bases). CDR3 size: 14 residues. The germline gives CDR1 SGDLS, CDR2 YYNGEE. V was shortened by 3 bases and J by 4 bases, with 13 bases between the two germline ends. The CDR3 sequence is CASSAIPQGTEAFF. The CDR3 bases are TGTGCCAGCAGCGCGATCCCCCAGGGCACTGAAGCTTTCTTT.